This T cell receptor beta chain was recovered during a study of blood T cell repertoires in COVID-19 (dated by TCRdb to about 2020). Concerning the study at large: For ImmuneRACE Cohort 3, a participant was defined as recovered based on two consecutive negative NP/OP PCR tests, clearance by a healthcare professional, or resolution of symptoms. Samples covering the acute and convalescent phases of COVID-19 were provided by collaborators in the United States, Italy and Spain. The prospective study material was composed of cDNA or gDNA derived from T cells, B-cell-depleted T cells, or PBMCs. Subjects who had been exposed to COVID-19, were actively infected with it, or had recovered from it provided the deeply sampled blood TCRbeta repertoires that made up the dataset. The repertoires were made available in a free public database intended to serve as a resource for research on the immune response to SARS-CoV-2. Samples were obtained from the ongoing ImmuneRACE study (first 160 participants) and from about 1,300 subjects provided by 6 global collaborators. Nearly every sample came with metadata listing a de-identified subject ID, COVID-19 status, age in years and sex. Where available, HLA class I and class II types were taken from metadata supplied by the sample provider and were not determined by assay-based typing. The study at large found these results: The quantity of clinical and demographic metadata differed by source and by participant and was supplied without curation.

The immunoSEQ Assay, a bias-controlled multiplex PCR, was used to amplify TCRbeta CDR3 regions from genomic DNA. Under the source paper's analysis protocol: The number of nucleated cells in each sample was estimated from the amplification of reference gene primers within the assay. To quantify the absolute abundance of each unique TCRbeta CDR3 rearrangement, sequence reads were collapsed and filtered. For each sample, productive Simpson clonality was calculated by taking the square root of Simpson's diversity index across productive rearrangements. TCRdb mirrors the immuneACCESS table, restricted to in-frame sequences. Some clones are absent from its copies; in checked studies, under half trace to an unresolved V gene, and the reason for the others is unknown. For V, J and clone size, that table is used; D and trimming come from the DNA. The sample has roughly 150,000 clones on record, approximately 84% of them singletons. The ten largest account for roughly 3.7% of the sample.

Participants in the prospective study were enrolled through a virtual design, were aged about 18 to 100 years, and lived in 20 to 30 United States geographic areas. In the prospective study, participants were assigned to cohorts based on the clinical history participants reported in a screening survey and a study questionnaire. Each participant in the prospective study had whole blood, serum and a nasopharyngeal or oropharyngeal swab collected by mobile phlebotomists. Prospective study participants could optionally give additional blood draws and questionnaires over an approximately two-month period. Before DNA extraction, prospective study blood samples were shipped either frozen or at room temperature. The CDR3 contains 15 residues, cysteine and phenylalanine counted. CDR3 DNA only is kept here, 45 bases in frame from base 1. V loses 5 bases of germline sequence and J loses 0 bases, and the interval between the two ends is 10 bases. CDR1 KGHSH and CDR2 LQKENI are derived from the germline V gene.

For this clone: Its antigen is still unknown. Base qualities are not at hand, and no much larger clone is one base apart.

The specimen was PBMCs or T cells enriched from blood (not recorded which). This receptor chain uses TRBV18 and TRBJ1-4, with the D gene not clear enough to name. This TCR was recovered from a man in his fifties or sixties in a cohort exposed to, infected with or recovered from COVID-19 (not recorded which). The nucleotide sequence is given as TGTGCCAGCTCAATTAGTCTCTCAACTAATGAAAAACTGTTTTTT. Its coded protein is CASSISLSTNEKLFF.